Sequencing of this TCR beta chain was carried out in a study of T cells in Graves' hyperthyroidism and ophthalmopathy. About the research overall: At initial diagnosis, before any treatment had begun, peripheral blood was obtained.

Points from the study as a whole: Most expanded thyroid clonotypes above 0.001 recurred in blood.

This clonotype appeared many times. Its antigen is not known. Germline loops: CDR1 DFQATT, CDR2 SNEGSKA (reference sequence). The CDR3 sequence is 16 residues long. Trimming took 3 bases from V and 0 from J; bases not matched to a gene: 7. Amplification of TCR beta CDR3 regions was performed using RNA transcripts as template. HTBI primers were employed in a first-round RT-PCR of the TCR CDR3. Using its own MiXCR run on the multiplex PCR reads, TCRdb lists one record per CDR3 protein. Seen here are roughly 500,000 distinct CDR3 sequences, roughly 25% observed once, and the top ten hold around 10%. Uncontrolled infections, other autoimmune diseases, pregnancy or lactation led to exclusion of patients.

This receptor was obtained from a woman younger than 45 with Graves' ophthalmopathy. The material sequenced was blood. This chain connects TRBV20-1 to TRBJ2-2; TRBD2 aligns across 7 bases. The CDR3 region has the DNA TGCAGTGCTAGTTCCGCGGGGGACCCGAACACCGGGGAGCTGTTTTTT. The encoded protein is CSASSAGDPNTGELFF.